These T cell receptor beta chains were read from a single sample in a study of T cells in localized non-small cell lung cancer. Using immunoSEQ multiplex PCR, the repertoire was profiled, and TCRdb retains in-frame clones only, with some absent. The sample holds 23,000 or so clones; approximately 83% are singletons and the top ten take 5.8%. The sequences come from peripheral blood, collected before any cancer treatment. The receptor source for this set is a male donor aged 60 or over with stage II squamous cell lung carcinoma. CDR3s include the opening cysteine and the closing phenylalanine or tryptophan. Each record gives: clone size, V gene, D gene, J gene, CDR3 protein, CDR3 DNA. The D gene is left open where the match is weak. For some rows the clone size is stated as once, few or many, or as a class when expanded; others skip it.

>.|TRBV9|TRBD1|TRBJ2-7
CASNVATGQGYEQYF
TGTGCCAGCAACGTAGCTACGGGACAGGGCTACGAGCAGTACTTC
>.|TRBV9|.|TRBJ1-6
CASSVAAFGNSPLHF
TGTGCCAGCAGCGTAGCCGCGTTTGGAAATTCACCCCTCCACTTT
>.|TRBV23-1|.|TRBJ2-1
CASSQGTYNEQFF
TGCGCCAGCAGTCAGGGTACTTACAATGAGCAGTTCTTC
>few|TRBV27|.|TRBJ1-5
CASSGRQFQPQHF
TGTGCCAGCAGTGGCAGACAGTTTCAGCCCCAGCATTTT
>.|TRBV7-2|.|TRBJ1-1
CASSKGEHAFF
TGTGCCAGCAGCAAAGGGGAGCACGCTTTCTTT
>.|TRBV5-1|.|TRBJ1-2
CASSPRPGDYGYTF
TGCGCCAGCAGCCCAAGGCCGGGTGACTATGGCTACACCTTC
>once|TRBV28|TRBD2|TRBJ2-7
CASSLEAGGANEQYF
TGTGCCAGCAGCTTAGAAGCGGGAGGTGCCAACGAGCAGTACTTC
>.|TRBV7-8|TRBD2|TRBJ2-3
CASSSGGDTQYF
TGTGCCAGCAGCAGCGGGGGGGATACGCAGTATTTT
>.|TRBV6-1|TRBD2|TRBJ2-3
CASSEGTGGHVDTQYF
TGTGCCAGCAGTGAAGGGACGGGGGGGCATGTAGATACGCAGTATTTT
>.|TRBV4-1|.|TRBJ2-2
CASSPLPNTGELFF
TGCGCCAGCAGCCCCCTGCCGAACACCGGGGAGCTGTTTTTT
>.|TRBV6-5|.|TRBJ1-5
CASRRGYNQPQHF
TGTGCCAGCAGGCGGGGATACAATCAGCCCCAGCATTTT
>.|TRBV6-1|.|TRBJ2-7
CASSEQGDEQYF
TGTGCCAGCAGTGAACAGGGTGACGAGCAGTACTTC
>.|TRBV6-4|.|TRBJ1-6
CASSDSQGWSYNSPLHF
TGTGCCAGCAGTGACTCGCAGGGGTGGTCCTATAATTCACCCCTCCACTTT
>.|TRBV5-5|TRBD1|TRBJ2-5
CASSTGTAGETQYF
TGTGCCAGCAGCACTGGGACAGCAGGGGAGACCCAGTACTTC
>.|TRBV14|.|TRBJ1-1
CASSPRGLNTEAFF
TGTGCCAGCAGCCCCAGGGGCCTGAACACTGAAGCTTTCTTT
>.|TRBV6-1|TRBD1|TRBJ1-6
CASSIGQGANSPLHF
TGTGCCAGCAGCATAGGACAGGGGGCTAATTCACCCCTCCACTTT
>.|TRBV7-9|.|TRBJ1-1
CASTQLLEAFF
TGTGCCAGCACCCAGTTGCTTGAAGCTTTCTTT
>.|TRBV30|.|TRBJ1-2
CAWSVSGGHYGYTF
TGTGCCTGGAGTGTATCCGGGGGCCACTATGGCTACACCTTC
>.|TRBV18|TRBD1|TRBJ1-2
CASSPGTESNYGYTF
TGTGCCAGCTCACCGGGGACAGAGTCTAACTATGGCTACACCTTC
>.|TRBV5-6|TRBD1|TRBJ1-1
CASSQMTGVNTEAFF
TGTGCCAGCAGCCAAATGACAGGGGTGAACACTGAAGCTTTCTTT
>.|TRBV7-2|.|TRBJ2-2
CAGNGPNTGELFF
TGTGCCGGCAATGGACCGAACACCGGGGAGCTGTTTTTT
>.|TRBV4-2|.|TRBJ1-1
CASSPIQSNTEAFF
TGTGCCAGCAGCCCCATCCAATCCAACACTGAAGCTTTCTTT
>.|TRBV30|.|TRBJ1-1
CAWKYPTWNTEAFF
TGTGCCTGGAAGTACCCAACCTGGAACACTGAAGCTTTCTTT
>.|TRBV9|TRBD2|TRBJ2-3
CASSVQAGERTDTQYF
TGTGCCAGCAGCGTACAAGCGGGGGAGCGCACAGATACGCAGTATTTT
>.|TRBV7-3|TRBD1|TRBJ2-1
CASSFLAGTAHNEQFF
TGTGCCAGCAGTTTCCTCGCCGGGACAGCGCACAATGAGCAGTTCTTC
>.|TRBV6-5|.|TRBJ2-6
CASSYSAGGANVLTF
TGTGCCAGCAGTTACTCGGCGGGCGGGGCCAACGTCCTGACTTTC
>.|TRBV13|.|TRBJ2-2
CASSLLGNTGELFF
TGTGCCAGCAGCTTGCTGGGGAACACCGGGGAGCTGTTTTTT
>.|TRBV2|.|TRBJ2-1
CASTADGLGTYNEQFF
TGTGCCAGCACAGCCGACGGGTTAGGAACCTACAATGAGCAGTTCTTC
>.|TRBV11-3|TRBD1|TRBJ2-3
CASSRTGRDTQYF
TGTGCCAGCAGCCGGACAGGGAGAGATACGCAGTATTTT
>.|TRBV15|TRBD2|TRBJ2-5
CATSRPTSGRWIETQYF
TGTGCCACCAGCAGGCCGACTAGCGGGAGGTGGATTGAGACCCAGTACTTC
>.|TRBV6-1|TRBD2|TRBJ2-2
CASSRASGLTGELFF
TGTGCCAGCAGTCGGGCTAGCGGATTGACCGGGGAGCTGTTTTTT
>few|TRBV2|.|TRBJ1-2
CASSESRNYGYTF
TGTGCCAGCAGTGAAAGTCGAAACTATGGCTACACCTTC
>.|TRBV2|.|TRBJ2-7
CASRAGRSYEQYF
TGTGCCAGCAGGGCCGGTAGGTCCTACGAGCAGTACTTC
>once|TRBV6-1|.|TRBJ1-1
CASSEGGSRTEAFF
TGTGCCAGCAGTGAAGGGGGATCCCGTACTGAAGCTTTCTTT
>.|TRBV7-9|TRBD1|TRBJ1-4
CASSVTGEKLFF
TGTGCCAGCAGCGTGACAGGGGAAAAACTGTTTTTT
>once|TRBV11-3|.|TRBJ1-3
CASSLSQGSGNTIYF
TGTGCCAGCAGCCTGTCACAGGGATCTGGAAACACCATATATTTT
>.|TRBV5-4|.|TRBJ1-1
CASSLEIVGEAFF
TGTGCCAGCAGCTTGGAAATTGTAGGGGAAGCTTTCTTT
>.|TRBV10-3|.|TRBJ1-5
CAISADFTQPQHF
TGTGCCATCAGTGCGGATTTCACACAGCCCCAGCATTTT
>.|TRBV14|.|TRBJ1-1
CASSNYEGGLGTEAFF
TGTGCCAGCAGCAATTATGAGGGTGGTTTGGGCACTGAAGCTTTCTTT
>.|TRBV5-5|TRBD2|TRBJ2-1
CASSLGPAGGPDEQFF
TGTGCCAGCAGCTTGGGCCCAGCGGGGGGGCCAGATGAGCAGTTCTTC
>.|TRBV18|.|TRBJ2-3
CASSRGRGFTDTQYF
TGTGCCAGCTCTCGGGGGCGTGGATTCACAGATACGCAGTATTTT
>.|TRBV2|.|TRBJ1-5
CASRGQSTQHF
TGTGCCAGCAGAGGACAGTCGACCCAGCATTTT
>.|TRBV6-1|.|TRBJ1-1
CASVGGMSIRKAFF
TGTGCCAGTGTGGGGGGCATGTCGATTCGGAAAGCTTTCTTT
>few|TRBV4-1|TRBD2|TRBJ2-3
CASSQSQLAIDTQYF
TGCGCCAGCAGCCAATCCCAACTAGCGATAGATACGCAGTATTTT
>once|TRBV19|.|TRBJ1-1
CASSGEEMDTEAFF
TGTGCCAGTAGCGGGGAGGAAATGGACACTGAAGCTTTCTTT
>.|TRBV14|.|TRBJ1-1
CASSQGNSNTEAFF
TGTGCCAGCAGCCAGGGGAATTCGAACACTGAAGCTTTCTTT
>.|TRBV4-3|.|TRBJ2-7
CASSQGLGTYEQYF
TGCGCCAGCAGCCAAGGCCTTGGGACCTACGAGCAGTACTTC
>few|TRBV7-2|.|TRBJ1-6
CASTPEGQKNSPLHF
TGTGCCAGCACCCCGGAGGGCCAGAAAAATTCACCCCTCCACTTT
>.|TRBV6-1|TRBD1|TRBJ2-1
CASSGVGGPLSRQFF
TGTGCCAGCAGTGGGGTAGGGGGCCCTCTAAGTCGGCAGTTCTTC
>.|TRBV2|.|TRBJ2-7
CASSEKTAAYEQYF
TGTGCCAGCAGTGAAAAGACTGCGGCCTACGAGCAGTACTTC
>.|TRBV5-6|.|TRBJ2-1
CASLRRMGNNEQFF
TGTGCCAGCCTCCGGCGGATGGGAAACAATGAGCAGTTCTTC
>.|TRBV9|TRBD1|TRBJ2-5
CASSPRTGTGETQYF
TGTGCCAGCAGCCCTCGGACAGGGACAGGGGAGACCCAGTACTTC
>.|TRBV15|TRBD2|TRBJ2-5
CATSRTSGSSVETQYF
TGTGCCACCAGCAGGACTAGCGGGAGTTCAGTAGAGACCCAGTACTTC
>.|TRBV5-1|.|TRBJ2-2
CASSGPPNTGELFF
TGCGCCAGCAGCGGTCCGCCGAACACCGGGGAGCTGTTTTTT
>.|TRBV9|.|TRBJ2-5
CASSVSSGSGETQYF
TGTGCCAGCAGCGTCAGTTCGGGGTCAGGGGAGACCCAGTACTTC
>.|TRBV4-1|TRBD2|TRBJ2-5
CASSQEQTSGGFMETQYF
TGCGCCAGCAGCCAAGAACAAACTAGCGGGGGCTTTATGGAGACCCAGTACTTC